This TCR beta chain was sequenced in a study of cytomegalovirus exposure and HLA in healthy donors. Overall study context: A previous analysis identified approximately 120 million unique TCR beta sequences derived from roughly 180 million T cells.

In the case of this clone: Its antigen remains unknown.

CDR3 size: 16 residues. J lost 10 bases, V lost 1 base, and 12 bases had no gene match. CDR1 is SGHAT and CDR2 is FQNNGV in the germline V gene. Study-wide results and caveats: Associated with cytomegalovirus, according to the listing, were fewer than 200 TCR beta chains. TCR beta sequences reportedly predicted most subjects' HLA-A and HLA-B alleles accurately. Later on, a genetic analysis was performed. It linked a missense variant in DCLRE1C with V- and J-gene trimming of TCR beta.

Primers for the PCR totalled 60 Vbeta and 13 Jbeta. The protocol was immunoSEQ multiplex PCR, while the TCRdb copy is restricted to in-frame clones and leaves out a portion. This table has around 140,000 clones, approximately 82% appearing once. The chain carries TRBV11-2 and TRBJ2-1; 8 bases are a match to TRBD2. This clonotype originated in a man aged 40-55 years in good health and CMV-seronegative. The specimen sequenced was PBMCs. CDR3: CASSLGSGRAVEEQFF. CDR3 nucleotide sequence: TGTGCCAGCAGCTTAGGTTCCGGGAGGGCCGTGGAGGAGCAGTTCTTC.